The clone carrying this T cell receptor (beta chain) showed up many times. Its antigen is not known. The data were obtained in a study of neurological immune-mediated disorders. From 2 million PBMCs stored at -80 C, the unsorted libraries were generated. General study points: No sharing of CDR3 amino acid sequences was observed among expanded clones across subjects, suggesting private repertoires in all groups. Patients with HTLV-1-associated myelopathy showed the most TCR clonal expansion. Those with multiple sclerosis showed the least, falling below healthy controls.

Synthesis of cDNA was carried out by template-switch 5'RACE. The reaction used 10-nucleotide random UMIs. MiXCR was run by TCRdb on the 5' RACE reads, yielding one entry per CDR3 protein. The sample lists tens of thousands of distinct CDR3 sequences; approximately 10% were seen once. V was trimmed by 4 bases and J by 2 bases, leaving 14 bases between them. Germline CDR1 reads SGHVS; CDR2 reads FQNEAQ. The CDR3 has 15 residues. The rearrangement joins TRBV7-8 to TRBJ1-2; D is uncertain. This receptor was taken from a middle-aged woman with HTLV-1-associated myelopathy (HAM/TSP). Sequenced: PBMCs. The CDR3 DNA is TGTGCCAGCAGCTCAACCGCGGGGTACAACTATGGCTACACCTTC. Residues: CASSSTAGYNYGYTF.